This passage covers 28 T cell receptor beta chains from one sample sequenced in a study of PD-1 and CTLA-4 blockade in melanoma. The repertoire was sequenced with immunoSEQ multiplex PCR; TCRdb's copy has only in-frame clones and lacks some. The sample has around 21,000 clones; approximately 88% are singletons. The sample here was CD8+ T cells from peripheral blood, taken before anti-PD-1 treatment. All receptors come from a human donor with melanoma.

The V call is TRBV15, the J call TRBJ1-1; the D is unclear. The germline gives CDR1 LNHNV, CDR2 YYDKDF (reference sequence). CDR3 size: 13 residues. Trimming pared 0 bases from V and 2 bases from J, leaving 4 bases between. The CDR3 DNA is TGTGCCACCAGCAGAGACAGCAACACTGAAGCTTTCTTT. Protein: CATSRDSNTEAFF.

The J gene is TRBJ2-7, the V gene TRBV11-2; D is ambiguous. Germline V gene lookup returns CDR1 SGHAT and CDR2 FQNNGV. The length of the CDR3 is 13 residues. V shed 3 bases and J shed 3 bases, with 9 bases lying between them. This CDR3 is CASSFGLSYEQYF. In nucleotides, the CDR3 is TGTGCCAGCAGCTTCGGCCTGAGCTACGAGCAGTACTTC.

The V call is TRBV29-1, the J call TRBJ1-2; D gene unclear. There are 11 residues in the CDR3. Per the germline V gene, CDR1 is SQVTM and CDR2 is ANQGSEA. Trimming stripped 3 bases from V and 6 bases from J, with 8 bases between. CDR3 coding DNA: TGCAGCGTTGATAGCCGAAATGGCTACACCTTC. It encodes CSVDSRNGYTF.

The chain employs TRBV28 and TRBJ1-2, with D perhaps matching TRBD1 (5 bases). Trimming took 8 bases from V and 5 from J, leaving 15 bases between them. Germline values: CDR1 MDHEN, CDR2 SYDVKM. This CDR3 contains 13 residues. CDR3 sequence: CASGPLRGYGYTF. The CDR3 DNA is TGTGCCAGCGGACCCCTTCGGGGGTATGGCTACACCTTC.

The gene calls are TRBV9 and TRBJ2-2, with D uncertain. Trimming took 5 bases from V and 3 from J, leaving 2 bases between them. CDR1 is SGDLS and CDR2 is YYNGEE in the germline V gene. There are 11 residues in the CDR3. The CDR3 nucleotides are TGTGCCAGCAGTGACACCGGGGAGCTGTTTTTT. The encoded protein is CASSDTGELFF.

J is TRBJ2-7 and V is TRBV7-6; TRBD1 is a possible D gene (5 bases). The CDR3 loop spans 13 amino acids. V was clipped by 2 bases and J by 3 bases, with 8 bases between them. The germline CDR1 and CDR2 sequences are SGHVS and FNYEAQ. The CDR3 loop is CASSLQDNYEQYF. The CDR3 nucleotides are TGTGCCAGCAGCTTACAGGACAACTACGAGCAGTACTTC.

The chain carries TRBV28 and TRBJ1-5; 11 positions match TRBD1. This CDR3 spans 16 amino acids. Germline V gene data show CDR1 as MDHEN and CDR2 as SYDVKM. V shed 5 bases and J 3 bases; nucleotides not matched to a gene: 6. For the CDR3, the DNA is TGTGCCAGCAGTACCCGGACAGGGGGCTACAATCAGCCCCAGCATTTT. Its translation is CASSTRTGGYNQPQHF.

The chain links TRBV5-6 to TRBJ2-5; D is undetermined. This CDR3 has 16 amino acids. The V and J ends lost 1 base and 1 base respectively, with 14 bases between them. Germline V gene lookup returns CDR1 SGHDT and CDR2 YYEEEE. The CDR3 nucleotides read TGTGCCAGCAGCTTGCCGTCCCAGTGGGCCCAAGAGACCCAGTACTTC. Translated, it gives CASSLPSQWAQETQYF.

This clone was seen more than once but under ten times. CDR3 region: CASSNYLDEQYF. CDR3 sequence (DNA): TGTGCCAGTAGTAATTACTTGGACGAGCAGTACTTC. The chain is built from TRBV19 and TRBJ2-7; no clear D gene. With 4 bases removed from V and 5 bases from J, the gap between germline ends came to 9 bases. Per germline, CDR1 LNHDA and CDR2 SQIVND (reference sequence). This CDR3 spans 12 amino acids.

The chain combines TRBV16 with TRBJ1-6; 7 bases are shared with TRBD1. Trimming at V came to 2 bases and at J to 7 bases, leaving 5 bases not matched to a gene. In germline, CDR1 is KGHSY, CDR2 FQNENV. This CDR3 has 15 amino acids. The CDR3 here is CASSQRKQGNSPLHF. CDR3 DNA: TGTGCCAGCAGCCAAAGAAAACAGGGGAATTCACCCCTCCACTTT.

The V call is TRBV2, the J call TRBJ1-1, with D unclear. CDR1 SNHLY and CDR2 FYNNEI come from the germline V gene. V lost 6 bases, J lost 2 bases, and 7 bases lay in between. This CDR3 is 12 amino acids long. CDR3 sequence (DNA): TGTGCCAGCAGCCGGGTCAACACTGAAGCTTTCTTT. Translation: CASSRVNTEAFF.

This clone was recorded only once. The chain links TRBV7-8 to TRBJ2-5; D possibly corresponds to TRBD1 (6 bases). Looked up from germline, CDR1 is SGHVS and CDR2 is FQNEAQ. This CDR3 comprises 15 residues. V lost 2 bases and J 2 bases, leaving 12 bases between the germline ends. CDR3 sequence reads: CASSLLLRGQETQYF. The CDR3, as DNA: TGTGCCAGCAGCTTATTGCTCAGGGGACAAGAGACCCAGTACTTC.

This clone was counted a single time. This chain uses TRBV4-1 with TRBJ2-6; no firm D call. The CDR3 has 15 residues. V was shortened by 1 base and J by 1 base, with 5 bases between the two germline ends. CDR1 is MGHRA and CDR2 is YSYEKL in the germline V gene. The CDR3 DNA is TGCGCCAGCAGCCAAGTTTCTTCTGGGGCCAACGTCCTGACTTTC. Translation: CASSQVSSGANVLTF.

V is TRBV4-2 and J is TRBJ2-7; TRBD2 aligns across 7 bases. The germline V gene has CDR1 LGHNA and CDR2 YNFKEQ. The CDR3 is 15 amino acids. The ends lost 1 base at V and 1 base at J; junction bases unmatched: 4. DNA for the CDR3: TGTGCCAGCAGCCAAGGACTAGCTCAATCCTACGAGCAGTACTTC. Translation gives CASSQGLAQSYEQYF.

This clone was observed a single time. The genes are TRBV6-4 and TRBJ2-1, with D perhaps being TRBD1 or TRBD2 (5 bases each). The V end lost 2 bases, the J end lost 2 bases, and 13 bases lay between the germline ends. Germline loops: CDR1 MRHNA, CDR2 SNTAGT. The CDR3 is 16 amino acids. CDR3 sequence reads: CASSDREGLTYNEQFF. CDR3 sequence (DNA): TGTGCCAGCAGTGACCGAGAGGGGCTGACCTACAATGAGCAGTTCTTC.

The rearrangement uses TRBV7-6 and TRBJ1-1; D call uncertain. Trimming cost V 0 bases and J 5 bases, with 7 bases left between them. Germline V gives CDR1 SGHVS, CDR2 FNYEAQ. This CDR3 spans 13 amino acids. The CDR3, as DNA: TGTGCCAGCAGCTTAGCCCCGACAACTGAAGCTTTCTTT. Protein sequence: CASSLAPTTEAFF.

This rearrangement joins TRBV7-9 to TRBJ2-4, with a tentative D call TRBD2 (6 bases). The CDR3 extends over 16 amino acids. In germline, CDR1 is SEHNR, CDR2 FQNEAQ (reference sequence). Trimming pared 1 base from V and 0 bases from J, leaving 10 bases between. The CDR3 loop is CASSLVAGLAKNIQYF. CDR3 nucleotides: TGTGCCAGCAGCTTAGTTGCGGGGCTAGCCAAAAACATTCAGTACTTC.

The rearrangement joins TRBV9 to TRBJ2-1; D is tentatively TRBD1 or TRBD2 (5 bases each). Trimming left V 3 bases short and J 5 bases short, with 9 bases between. The CDR3 runs to 13 residues. The germline V gene has CDR1 SGDLS and CDR2 YYNGEE. The CDR3 DNA is TGTGCCAGCAGCGGTGGGGGTGACAATGAGCAGTTCTTC. Protein: CASSGGGDNEQFF.

CDR3: CASSFGGPEREQYF. CDR3 DNA sequence: TGTGCCAGCAGTTTTGGGGGGCCGGAGCGCGAGCAGTACTTC. V and J are TRBV27 and TRBJ2-7; D is possibly TRBD1 or TRBD2 (6 bases each). V gave up 3 bases and J gave up 6 bases, with 15 bases separating them. The CDR3 is 14 amino acids. From germline, CDR1 is MNHEY and CDR2 SMNVEV (reference sequence).

The chain is built from TRBV6-5 and TRBJ2-5; TRBD1 agrees at 8 bases. Germline-derived CDR1 and CDR2 are MNHEY and SVGAGI. The V gene end was trimmed by 7 bases and the J gene end by 2 bases; junction bases not matched to a gene: 9. The CDR3 spans 15 residues. Here the CDR3 DNA reads TGTGCCAGCACACAGGGGGGTATGGGGCAAGAGACCCAGTACTTC. This gives the protein CASTQGGMGQETQYF.

V is TRBV6-5 and J is TRBJ1-2, with TRBD1 as a possible D gene (6 bases). Germline-derived CDR1 and CDR2 are MNHEY and SVGAGI. Trimming pared 5 bases from V and 5 bases from J, leaving 15 bases between. The CDR3 extends over 14 amino acids. The chain's CDR3 is CASSMEGQLYGYTF. CDR3 nucleotide sequence: TGTGCCAGCAGTATGGAGGGACAACTTTATGGCTACACCTTC.

The DNA for the CDR3 is TGCGCCAGCAGCAAGAGGGGAGGGGTCGAGCAGTACTTC. Translating it yields CASSKRGGVEQYF. The chain has TRBV4-1 and TRBJ2-7, with 7 nucleotides matching TRBD2. Germline V gives CDR1 MGHRA, CDR2 YSYEKL. This CDR3 is 13 amino acids long. V lost 5 bases, J lost 6 bases, and 7 bases stayed unmatched.

V and J are TRBV4-1 and TRBJ2-3; D remains ambiguous. The CDR3 has 13 residues. Germline lookup yields CDR1 MGHRA and CDR2 YSYEKL. V gave up 2 bases and J gave up 3 bases, with 6 bases separating them. The CDR3 reads CASSQTGTDTQYF. CDR3 in DNA: TGCGCCAGCAGCCAAACTGGGACAGATACGCAGTATTTT.

The chain joins TRBV5-5 to TRBJ2-7; unclear D gene. Germline V gene lookup returns CDR1 SGHKS and CDR2 YYEKEE (reference sequence). V lost 2 bases and J lost 3, with 9 bases in between. The CDR3 has 13 amino acids. The CDR3 sequence: CASSFSGFYEQYF. The CDR3 DNA reads TGTGCCAGCAGCTTCAGTGGCTTCTACGAGCAGTACTTC.

The chain is built from TRBV12-3 or TRBV12-4 and TRBJ1-2; 8 bases align to TRBD1. With V trimmed by 3 bases and J by 6 bases, 3 bases remained unmatched. This CDR3 contains 13 residues. The CDR3 loop is CASSFGQGHGYTF. DNA of the CDR3: TGTGCCAGCAGTTTCGGACAGGGTCATGGCTACACCTTC.

The gene calls are TRBV7-9 and TRBJ1-1; perhaps TRBD1 as D (6 bases). Trimming shortened V by 7 bases and J by 4 bases, and 13 bases separated the two germline ends. From germline, CDR1 is SEHNR and CDR2 FQNEAQ (reference sequence). The CDR3 has 13 residues. CDR3 region: CASTPGGGTEAFF. The CDR3, as DNA: TGTGCCAGCACCCCCGGAGGGGGCACTGAAGCTTTCTTT.

Note on this clone: A read error may produce the germline difference seen at one junction end. The V gene is TRBV6-2 or TRBV6-3, the J gene TRBJ2-3; tentative D call: TRBD2 (6 bases). The germline gives CDR1 MNHEY, CDR2 SVGEGT. CDR3 length equals 15 residues. CDR3 loop: CASSYSGTGTGTQYF. CDR3 bases: TGTGCCAGCAGTTACTCGGGGACTGGCACAGGTACGCAGTATTTT.

This clone was detected a few times. The chain carries TRBV6-6 and TRBJ1-3; TRBD1 matches at 8 bases. J was trimmed by 8 bases and V by 6 bases; bases with no gene match: 9. The CDR3 covers 14 residues. The germline gives CDR1 MNHNY, CDR2 SVGAGI (reference sequence). CDR3 region: CASSSDRGEDTIYF. In nucleotides, the CDR3 is TGTGCCAGCAGCTCCGACAGGGGCGAGGACACCATATATTTT.